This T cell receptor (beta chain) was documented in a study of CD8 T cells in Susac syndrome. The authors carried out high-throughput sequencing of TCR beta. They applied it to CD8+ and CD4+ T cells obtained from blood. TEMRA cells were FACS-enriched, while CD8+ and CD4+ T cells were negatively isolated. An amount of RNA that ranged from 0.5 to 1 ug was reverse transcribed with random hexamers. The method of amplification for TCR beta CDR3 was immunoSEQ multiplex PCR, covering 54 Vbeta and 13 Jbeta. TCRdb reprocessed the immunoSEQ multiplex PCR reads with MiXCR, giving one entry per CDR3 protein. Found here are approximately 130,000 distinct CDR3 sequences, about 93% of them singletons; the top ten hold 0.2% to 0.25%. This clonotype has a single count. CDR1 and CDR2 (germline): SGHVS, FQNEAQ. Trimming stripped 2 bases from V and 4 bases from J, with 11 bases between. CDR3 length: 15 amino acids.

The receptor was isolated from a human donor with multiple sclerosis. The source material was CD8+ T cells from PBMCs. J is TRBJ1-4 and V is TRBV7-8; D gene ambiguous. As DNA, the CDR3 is TGTGCCAGCAGCTTAATGGCAGGAAATAATGAAAAACTGTTTTTT. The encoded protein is CASSLMAGNNEKLFF.